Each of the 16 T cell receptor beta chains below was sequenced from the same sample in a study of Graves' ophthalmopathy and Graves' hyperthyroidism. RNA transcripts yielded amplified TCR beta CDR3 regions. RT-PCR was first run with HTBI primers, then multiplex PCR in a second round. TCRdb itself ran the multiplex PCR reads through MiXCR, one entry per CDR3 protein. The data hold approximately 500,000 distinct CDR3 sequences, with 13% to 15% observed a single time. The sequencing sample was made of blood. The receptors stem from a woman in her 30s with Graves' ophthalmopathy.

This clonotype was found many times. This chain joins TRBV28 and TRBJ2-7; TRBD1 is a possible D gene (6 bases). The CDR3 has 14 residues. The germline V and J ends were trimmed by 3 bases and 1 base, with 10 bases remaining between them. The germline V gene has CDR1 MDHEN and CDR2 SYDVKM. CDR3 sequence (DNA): TGTGCCAGCAGTTTTCCCGGACAGTCCTACGAGCAGTACTTC. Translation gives CASSFPGQSYEQYF. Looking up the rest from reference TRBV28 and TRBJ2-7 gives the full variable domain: DVKVTQSSRYLVKRTGEKVFLECVQDMDHENMFWYRQDPGLGLRLIYFSYDVKMKEKGDIPEGYSVSREKKERFSLILESASTNQTSMYLCASSFPGQSYEQYFGPGTRLTVT.

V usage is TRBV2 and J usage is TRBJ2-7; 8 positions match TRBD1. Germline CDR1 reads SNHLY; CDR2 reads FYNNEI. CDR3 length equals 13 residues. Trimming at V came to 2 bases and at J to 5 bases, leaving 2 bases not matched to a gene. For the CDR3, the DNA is TGTGCCAGCAGTGAACAGGGGGCTAACGAGCAGTACTTC. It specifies CASSEQGANEQYF.

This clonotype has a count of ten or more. Here the CDR3 DNA reads TGCGCCAGCAGCTTTCAAGGTCGGGACAGGGGATTTTCAGATACGCAGTATTTT. It specifies CASSFQGRDRGFSDTQYF. The gene calls are TRBV4-1 and TRBJ2-3; 10 bases agree with TRBD1. The V gene end was trimmed by 5 bases and the J gene end by 4 bases; junction bases not matched to a gene: 15. The CDR3 has 18 residues. Germline CDR1 MGHRA, CDR2 YSYEKL.

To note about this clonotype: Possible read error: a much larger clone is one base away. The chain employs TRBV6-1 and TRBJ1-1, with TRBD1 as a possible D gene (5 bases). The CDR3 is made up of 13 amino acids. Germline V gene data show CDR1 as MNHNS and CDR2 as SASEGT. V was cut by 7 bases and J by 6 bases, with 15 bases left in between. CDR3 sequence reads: CASIPGRSAEAFF. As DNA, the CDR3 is TGTGCCAGCATTCCAGGGCGTAGTGCTGAAGCTTTCTTT.

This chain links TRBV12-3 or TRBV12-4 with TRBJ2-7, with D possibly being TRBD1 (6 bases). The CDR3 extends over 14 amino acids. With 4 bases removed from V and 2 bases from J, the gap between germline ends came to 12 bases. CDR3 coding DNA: TGTGCCAGCAGTTCCGACAGGAGTCCCTACGAGCAGTACTTC. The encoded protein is CASSSDRSPYEQYF.

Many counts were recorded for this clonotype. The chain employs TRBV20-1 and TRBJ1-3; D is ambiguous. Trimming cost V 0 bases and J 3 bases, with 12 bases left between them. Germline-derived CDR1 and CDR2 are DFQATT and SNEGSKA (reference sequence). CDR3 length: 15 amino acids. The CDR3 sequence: CSARDGTARGNTIYF. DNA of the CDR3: TGCAGTGCTAGAGATGGAACTGCTCGTGGAAACACCATATATTTT.

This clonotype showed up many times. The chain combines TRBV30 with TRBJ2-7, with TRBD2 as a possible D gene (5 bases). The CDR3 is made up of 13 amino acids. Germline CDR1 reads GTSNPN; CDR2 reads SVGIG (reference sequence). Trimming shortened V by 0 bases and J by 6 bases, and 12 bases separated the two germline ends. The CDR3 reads CAWSVGGPGEQYF. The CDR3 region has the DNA TGTGCCTGGAGTGTCGGCGGGCCGGGCGAGCAGTACTTC.

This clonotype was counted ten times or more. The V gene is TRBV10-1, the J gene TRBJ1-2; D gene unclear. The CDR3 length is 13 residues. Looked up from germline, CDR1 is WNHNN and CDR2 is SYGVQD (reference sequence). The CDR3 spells CANRHIPIGGYTF. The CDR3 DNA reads TGCGCTAACAGACACATCCCTATAGGAGGCTACACCTTC.

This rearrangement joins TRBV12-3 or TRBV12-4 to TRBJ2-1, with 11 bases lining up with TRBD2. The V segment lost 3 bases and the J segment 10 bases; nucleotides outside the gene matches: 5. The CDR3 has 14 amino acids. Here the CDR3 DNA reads TGTGCCAGCAGTTTTAGCGGGGGGGCTCGGGAGCAGTTCTTC. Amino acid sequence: CASSFSGGAREQFF.

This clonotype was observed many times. Written as DNA, the CDR3 is TGTGCCAGCGCGGACACCGGCTTCATGAACACTGAAGCTTTCTTT. Protein product: CASADTGFMNTEAFF. The chain couples TRBV6-2 or TRBV6-3 to TRBJ1-1, with D maybe TRBD1 (5 bases). V was clipped by 8 bases and J by 0 bases, with 16 bases between them. There are 15 residues in the CDR3. Germline V lookup: CDR1 MNHEY, CDR2 SVGEGT.

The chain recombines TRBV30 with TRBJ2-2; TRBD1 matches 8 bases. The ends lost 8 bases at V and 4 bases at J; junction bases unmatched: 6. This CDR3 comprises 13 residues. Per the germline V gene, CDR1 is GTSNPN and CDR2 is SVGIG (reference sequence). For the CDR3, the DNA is TGTGCCGGAGACGACAGGGGCACCGGGGAGCTGTTTTTT. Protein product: CAGDDRGTGELFF.

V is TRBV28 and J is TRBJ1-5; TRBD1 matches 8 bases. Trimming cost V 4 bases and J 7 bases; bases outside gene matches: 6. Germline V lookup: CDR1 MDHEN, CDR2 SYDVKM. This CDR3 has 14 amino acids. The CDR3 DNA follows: TGTGCCAGCAGTTCGGACAGGGTATACCAGCCCCAGCATTTT. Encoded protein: CASSSDRVYQPQHF.

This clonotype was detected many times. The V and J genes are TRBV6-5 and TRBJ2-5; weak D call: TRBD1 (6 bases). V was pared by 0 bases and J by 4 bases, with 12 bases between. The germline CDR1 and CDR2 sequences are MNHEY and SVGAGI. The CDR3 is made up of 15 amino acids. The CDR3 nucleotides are TGTGCCAGCAGTTACTCGACAGGTGGAGGAGAGACCCAGTACTTC. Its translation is CASSYSTGGGETQYF.

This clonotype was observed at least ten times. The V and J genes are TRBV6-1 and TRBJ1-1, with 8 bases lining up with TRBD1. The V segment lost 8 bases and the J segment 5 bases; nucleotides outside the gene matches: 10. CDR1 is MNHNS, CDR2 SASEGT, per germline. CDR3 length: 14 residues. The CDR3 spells CASGRGLKTTEAFF. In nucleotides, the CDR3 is TGTGCCAGCGGCAGGGGGCTGAAGACAACTGAAGCTTTCTTT.

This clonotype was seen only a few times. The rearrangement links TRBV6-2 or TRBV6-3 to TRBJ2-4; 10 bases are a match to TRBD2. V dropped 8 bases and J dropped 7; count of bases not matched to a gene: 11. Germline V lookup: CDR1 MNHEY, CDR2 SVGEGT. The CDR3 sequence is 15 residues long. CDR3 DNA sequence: TGTGCCAGCGGCCCGAGCGGGGGGGCCGGGAACATTCAGTACTTC. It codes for CASGPSGGAGNIQYF.

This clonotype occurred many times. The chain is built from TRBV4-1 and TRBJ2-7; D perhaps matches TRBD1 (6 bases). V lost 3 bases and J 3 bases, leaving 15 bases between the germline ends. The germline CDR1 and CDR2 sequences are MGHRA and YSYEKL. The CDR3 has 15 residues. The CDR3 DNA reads TGCGCCAGCAGCCATACACAGGGAGACTACTACGAGCAGTACTTC. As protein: CASSHTQGDYYEQYF.